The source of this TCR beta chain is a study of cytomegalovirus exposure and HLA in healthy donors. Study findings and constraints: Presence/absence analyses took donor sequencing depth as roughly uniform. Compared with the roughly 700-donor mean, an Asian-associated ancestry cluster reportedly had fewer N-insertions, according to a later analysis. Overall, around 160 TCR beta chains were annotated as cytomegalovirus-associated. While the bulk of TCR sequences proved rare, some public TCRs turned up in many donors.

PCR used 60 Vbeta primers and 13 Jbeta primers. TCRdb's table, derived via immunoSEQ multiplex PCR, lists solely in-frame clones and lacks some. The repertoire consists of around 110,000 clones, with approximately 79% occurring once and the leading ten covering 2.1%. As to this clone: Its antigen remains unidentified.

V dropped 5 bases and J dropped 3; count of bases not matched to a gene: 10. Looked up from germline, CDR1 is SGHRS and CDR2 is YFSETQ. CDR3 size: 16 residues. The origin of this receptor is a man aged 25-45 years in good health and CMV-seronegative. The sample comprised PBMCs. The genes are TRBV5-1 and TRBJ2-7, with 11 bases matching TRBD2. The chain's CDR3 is CASSKTGTSGDYEQYF. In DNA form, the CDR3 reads TGCGCCAGCAGTAAGACCGGGACTAGCGGAGACTACGAGCAGTACTTC.